The 24 T cell receptor beta chains below were found in one sample sequenced in a study of cytomegalovirus exposure and HLA in healthy donors. The primer mix had 60 Vbeta and 13 Jbeta primers. Clones were read by immunoSEQ multiplex PCR, and TCRdb kept only the in-frame ones, dropping some. The table records around 130,000 clones, about 85% of them present only once. The sequenced material came from PBMCs. The receptors shown here come from a woman aged 30 to 39 in good health and CMV-seropositive.

The CDR3 DNA sequence: TGTGCCAGCAGTTACTCTTGGGGGGAAAGCAATCAGCCCCAGCATTTT. Its protein is CASSYSWGESNQPQHF. This chain joins TRBV6-5 and TRBJ1-5, with D possibly being TRBD1 (5 bases). The germline CDR1 and CDR2 sequences are MNHEY and SVGAGI. The CDR3 loop spans 16 amino acids. The V end was cut by 0 bases, the J end by 1 base, with 10 bases between.

The chain recombines TRBV29-1 with TRBJ2-5; TRBD2 agrees at 9 bases. In germline, CDR1 is SQVTM, CDR2 ANQGSEA. V was pared by 4 bases and J by 4 bases, with 10 bases of the junction left unmatched. The CDR3 has 15 residues. The CDR3 DNA is TGCAGCGTTGTGGTGAGGGGGCGGGAGGGAGAGACCCAGTACTTC. It encodes CSVVVRGREGETQYF.

The chain recombines TRBV21-1 with TRBJ1-4; whether TRBD1, the table's D call, matches the DNA was not checked. TRBV21-1 is shown as a pseudogene. The CDR3 sequence is 18 residues long. This CDR3 is CASSKVGVTVATNEKLFF. The CDR3 DNA is TGTGCCAGCAGCAAAGTAGGGGTTACGGTGGCAACTAATGAAAAACTGTTTTTT.

The chain combines TRBV4-2 with TRBJ2-3; a possible D gene is TRBD2 (6 bases). The CDR3 contains 14 residues. With 1 base removed from V and 7 bases from J, the gap between germline ends came to 12 bases. Germline CDR1 is LGHNA and CDR2 is YNFKEQ. CDR3 sequence (DNA): TGTGCCAGCAGCCAAGGGAGGGGCTCGAATACGCAGTATTTT. As protein: CASSQGRGSNTQYF.

This clone has only a few counts. The chain combines TRBV28 with TRBJ2-1, with a tentative D call TRBD2 (5 bases). The CDR3 length is 13 residues. Trimming cost V 9 bases and J 0 bases, with 9 bases left between them. CDR1 MDHEN and CDR2 SYDVKM come from the germline V gene. CDR3 sequence (DNA): TGTGCCAGTTCGGACTTCTCCTACAATGAGCAGTTCTTC. Protein: CASSDFSYNEQFF.

The J gene is TRBJ2-7, the V gene TRBV7-2; D might be TRBD2 (6 bases). The germline V gene has CDR1 SGHTA and CDR2 FQGNSA. The length of the CDR3 is 12 residues. Trimming left V 5 bases short and J 9 bases short, with 14 bases between. Here the CDR3 reads CASSPASGGQYF. CDR3 coding DNA: TGTGCCAGCAGCCCCGCGTCCGGGGGGCAGTACTTC.

The chain links TRBV30 to TRBJ2-3, with 7 bases identical to TRBD1. With 0 bases clipped from V and 3 bases from J, the junction kept 6 bases outside the gene matches. Germline CDR1 and CDR2: GTSNPN and SVGIG (reference sequence). The CDR3 is made up of 15 amino acids. The CDR3 loop reads CAWSVGTATTDTQYF. CDR3 DNA: TGTGCCTGGAGTGTAGGGACAGCTACTACAGATACGCAGTATTTT.

The rearrangement joins TRBV6-1 to TRBJ1-1, with 8 bases aligning to TRBD1. Germline trimming cut 3 bases from V and 7 bases from J; bases unmatched to any gene: 4. Germline V gene data show CDR1 as MNHNS and CDR2 as SASEGT. This CDR3 region has 13 residues. The CDR3 DNA reads as TGTGCCAGCAGTGAGACAGGGGTGTTTGAAGCTTTCTTT. Amino acid sequence: CASSETGVFEAFF.

The chain joins TRBV29-1 to TRBJ1-1, with a tentative D call TRBD1 (6 bases). From germline, CDR1 is SQVTM and CDR2 ANQGSEA. V lost 7 bases and J lost 3, with 18 bases in between. This CDR3 is 14 amino acids long. CDR3 residues: CSGRGAGAYTEAFF. CDR3 sequence (DNA): TGCAGCGGACGGGGGGCAGGAGCTTACACTGAAGCTTTCTTT.

The chain recombines TRBV2 with TRBJ1-3; D remains ambiguous. In germline, CDR1 is SNHLY, CDR2 FYNNEI. CDR3 length: 14 amino acids. Trimming left V 8 bases short and J 0 bases short, with 11 bases between. CDR3 amino acids: CASGGVRSGNTIYF. The CDR3 coding sequence is TGTGCCAGCGGCGGGGTTCGCTCTGGAAACACCATATATTTT. Variable domain in full (rest from reference TRBV2 and TRBJ1-3): EPEVTQTPSHQVTQMGQEVILRCVPISNHLYFYWYRQILGQKVEFLVSFYNNEISEKSEIFDDQFSVERPDGSNFTLKIRSTKLEDSAMYFCASGGVRSGNTIYFGEGSWLTVV.

This chain links TRBV5-1 with TRBJ1-1, with 8 positions matching TRBD1. The junction had 3 bases not matched to a gene; V was cut back by 1 base and J by 4 bases. The germline V gene has CDR1 SGHRS and CDR2 YFSETQ. The CDR3 loop spans 14 amino acids. The CDR3 loop reads CASSLTGTGTEAFF. Here the CDR3 DNA reads TGCGCCAGCAGCTTGACAGGGACAGGCACTGAAGCTTTCTTT.

The chain employs TRBV6-1 and TRBJ2-7; 10 positions match TRBD2. CDR3 size: 17 residues. Trimming took 4 bases from V and 2 from J; bases not matched to a gene: 11. The germline gives CDR1 MNHNS, CDR2 SASEGT. CDR3 DNA: TGTGCCAGCAGTGGAAGTTTTAGCGGGAGGAACACCTACGAGCAGTACTTC. Encoded protein: CASSGSFSGRNTYEQYF.

This chain links TRBV15 with TRBJ1-2; 7 nucleotides line up with TRBD1. The CDR3 consists of 14 residues. V gave up 3 bases and J gave up 4 bases; unmatched junction bases: 5. Per the germline V gene, CDR1 is LNHNV and CDR2 is YYDKDF (reference sequence). CDR3 protein: CATSSGTAIYGYTF. The CDR3 nucleotides read TGTGCCACCAGCAGCGGGACAGCGATCTATGGCTACACCTTC.

The CDR3 here is CASSSPRLPRTQYF. The CDR3 bases are TGTGCCAGCAGCTCACCCAGACTCCCAAGGACCCAGTACTTC. The gene calls are TRBV11-2 and TRBJ2-5, with D unresolved. V was cut by 4 bases and J by 7 bases, with 16 bases left in between. Germline CDR1 reads SGHAT; CDR2 reads FQNNGV. The CDR3 length is 14 residues.

This clone was detected only a few times. Written as DNA, the CDR3 is TGCGCCAGCAGCTTGGATGCGGGAGGCACAGATACGCAGTATTTT. Translation gives CASSLDAGGTDTQYF. The chain employs TRBV5-1 and TRBJ2-3; 7 nucleotides line up with TRBD2. V was pared by 0 bases and J by 1 base, with 2 bases of the junction left unmatched. The CDR3 sequence is 15 residues long. Germline lookup yields CDR1 SGHRS and CDR2 YFSETQ.

This rearrangement joins TRBV5-1 to TRBJ2-3, with D possibly TRBD1 on 5 matching bases. The ends were cut back, 6 bases at V and 3 bases at J, with 14 bases in the middle. The CDR3 has 14 amino acids. CDR1 and CDR2 from the germline V gene are SGHRS and YFSETQ. For the CDR3, the DNA is TGCGCCAGCACGGGTGCAGGGATTACAGATACGCAGTATTTT. It yields the protein CASTGAGITDTQYF.

This chain connects TRBV6-5 to TRBJ1-2; 9 positions match TRBD1. Germline CDR1 MNHEY, CDR2 SVGAGI. The V segment lost 9 bases and the J segment 4 bases; nucleotides outside the gene matches: 12. This CDR3 region has 15 residues. CDR3 nucleotide sequence: TGTGCCAGTTCAGCCTACAGGGGGCTTTTCTATGGCTACACCTTC. It encodes CASSAYRGLFYGYTF.

This chain joins TRBV15 and TRBJ1-1; 8 bases line up with TRBD1. CDR1 and CDR2 from the germline V gene are LNHNV and YYDKDF (reference sequence). Unmatched junction bases numbered 9, after V lost 6 bases and J lost 6 bases. This CDR3 comprises 14 residues. The CDR3 protein is CATSPGQGAAEAFF. The CDR3 nucleotides are TGTGCCACCAGTCCCGGACAGGGCGCAGCTGAAGCTTTCTTT.

The chain uses TRBV5-1 and TRBJ2-1; possible D gene TRBD1, 6 bases. V lost 0 bases and J 2 bases, leaving 9 bases between the germline ends. The V gene's germline CDR1 is SGHRS and CDR2 YFSETQ. The CDR3 extends over 15 amino acids. CDR3 bases: TGCGCCAGCAGCTTGGCGGACAGAGCCTACAATGAGCAGTTCTTC. Translated: CASSLADRAYNEQFF.

The chain recombines TRBV20-1 with TRBJ1-2; D is ambiguous. Germline values: CDR1 DFQATT, CDR2 SNEGSKA (reference sequence). The CDR3 is made up of 11 amino acids. Trimming took 3 bases from V and 6 from J, leaving 8 bases between them. CDR3 nucleotide sequence: TGCAGTGCTAGGAGCGGGGATGGCTACACCTTC. Translation: CSARSGDGYTF.

The chain carries TRBV28 and TRBJ2-6; no clear D. Trimming cost V 8 bases and J 2 bases, with 4 bases left between them. Germline values: CDR1 MDHEN, CDR2 SYDVKM. The CDR3 runs 12 residues. The CDR3 loop reads CASRAGANVLTF. In DNA form, the CDR3 reads TGTGCCAGCCGGGCTGGGGCCAACGTCCTGACTTTC.

The rearrangement links TRBV2 to TRBJ2-5, with TRBD2 matching 10 bases. Germline lookup yields CDR1 SNHLY and CDR2 FYNNEI. With V trimmed by 3 bases and J by 4 bases, 11 bases remained unmatched. The CDR3 spans 17 residues. CDR3 nucleotides: TGTGCCAGCAGTGATGAGAACAAGGCTAGCGGGGGAGAGACCCAGTACTTC. This translates into CASSDENKASGGETQYF.

The chain carries TRBV6-5 and TRBJ2-1; 7 bases map to TRBD2. Per the germline V gene, CDR1 is MNHEY and CDR2 is SVGAGI. This CDR3 region has 16 residues. V dropped 2 bases and J dropped 2; count of bases not matched to a gene: 6. The CDR3 spells CASSYPGGSTYNEQFF. The CDR3 region has the DNA TGTGCCAGCAGTTACCCCGGGGGGTCAACCTACAATGAGCAGTTCTTC.

V gene TRBV28 combines with J gene TRBJ2-5; 10 positions match TRBD1. Germline-derived CDR1 and CDR2 are MDHEN and SYDVKM. There are 15 residues in the CDR3. J was trimmed by 3 bases and V by 3 bases; bases with no gene match: 4. This CDR3 reads CASSFRDRGEETQYF. The DNA of the CDR3 is TGTGCCAGCAGTTTCCGGGACAGGGGAGAAGAGACCCAGTACTTC.